Each of the 2 T cell receptor beta chains below was sequenced from the same sample in a study of spatial heterogeneity in lung cancer (dated by TCRdb to between 2018 and 2021). The time point label here, explained by the study, means: sample taken at primary tumor resection. Whole RNA extracted from tumor and nontumor lung tissue, or from cryopreserved PBMC samples, was used for TCR sequencing without cell sorting. Library generation was performed with 5' RACE. The data were produced on a NextSeq 500. The public reads were quality trimmed at Q25 with fastp and then assembled into clones with MiXCR by TCRdb, keeping productive beta chains. Here each entry gathers all rows of one CDR3 protein and keeps the most common genes and DNA. This sample has roughly 48,000 distinct CDR3 sequences in its table, and about 5.8% of those were observed once. Of the sample, 11% falls within the top ten clones. The material was PBMCs, obtained at surgery. These receptors came from a male donor with early-stage non-small cell lung cancer.

In this sample, this clonotype turned up many times. V gene TRBV5-1 combines with J gene TRBJ2-3; 8 bases match TRBD2. This CDR3 is 13 amino acids long. Germline V lookup: CDR1 SGHRS, CDR2 YFSETQ. Trimming removed 4 bases from V and 8 bases from J; junction bases left unmatched: 6. The CDR3 reads CASSPAREGTQYF. The CDR3 DNA sequence: TGCGCCAGCAGCCCGGCCCGGGAGGGTACGCAGTATTTT.

There are many counts of this clonotype. V gene TRBV20-1 combines with J gene TRBJ2-7, with TRBD2 matching 7 bases. V dropped 4 bases and J dropped 4; count of bases not matched to a gene: 7. CDR1 and CDR2 from the germline V gene are DFQATT and SNEGSKA (reference sequence). CDR3 length: 13 amino acids. The CDR3: CSATSGNQYEQYF. In DNA, the CDR3 is TGCAGTGCTACCAGCGGGAATCAGTACGAGCAGTACTTC.